The T cell receptor (beta chain) described here comes from a study of ipilimumab plus nivolumab after autologous stem cell transplantation. Study-level information: Typical patient got 5 or 6 ipilimumab doses and roughly 8 nivolumab doses (median). The DLBCL group included primary refractory and relapsed cases.

Ipilimumab, 1 mg/kg, started 14 to 28 days after autologous transplant. Through week 26, nivolumab 3 mg/kg IV was given weeks 1, 4, 7, 10, then biweekly. The table came from immunoSEQ multiplex PCR; TCRdb's copy has only in-frame clones and leaves some out. The sample lists 15,000 to 20,000 clones; 81% were seen once. This CDR3 spans 12 amino acids. Looked up from germline, CDR1 is SGHTA and CDR2 is FQGNSA. This clone showed up just once. Sequence at one end of the junction differs from germline and may be a read error. At the DNA level, this CDR3 is encoded by other sequences in the same sample as well.

This TCR was sampled from a male donor with diffuse large B-cell lymphoma. Sequenced here: PBMCs, sampled in a trial of ipilimumab plus nivolumab as post-transplant consolidation. The chain combines TRBV7-2 with TRBJ1-2, with a possible D match to TRBD1 (5 bases). CDR3 protein: CARAEGIYGYTF. The CDR3 DNA sequence: TGTGCCAGGGCTGAGGGGATATATGGTTACACCTTC.